This note documents a single TCR beta chain sequence. Its cognate antigen is unknown. This entry is derived from a study of T cell repertoires and HLA-DP antigens. Study-wide background: Donors were two male and one female, aged 18-to-29 to 60-to-69.

TCRdb's table, derived via immunoSEQ multiplex PCR, lists solely in-frame clones and lacks some. Of some 110,000 clones in the sample, almost 95% were seen once. The CDR3 sequence is 14 residues long. Trimming stripped 2 bases from V and 1 base from J, with 8 bases between. The germline V gene has CDR1 SGHDT and CDR2 YYEEEE. The study's findings and limits: Total CD4+ responders were stimulated by HeLa antigen-presenting cells. Clones undetected before culture averaged about 35% against one allele and approximately 50% against the other.

The chain joins TRBV5-6 to TRBJ2-3; D gene unclear. Sequencing was performed on CD4+ T cells from PBMCs. The clonotype was recovered from a young woman in good health and CMV-seronegative. The CDR3 reads CASSLGIGTDTQYF. DNA of the CDR3: TGTGCCAGCAGCTTAGGGATTGGCACAGATACGCAGTATTTT. Together with reference TRBV5-6 and TRBJ2-3, the CDR3 gives the full variable domain: DAGVTQSPTHLIKTRGQQVTLRCSPKSGHDTVSWYQQALGQGPQFIFQYYEEEERQRGNFPDRFSGHQFPNYSSELNVNALLLGDSALYLCASSLGIGTDTQYFGPGTRLTVL.